These T cell receptor beta chains were read from a single sample in a study of shared clonotypes between healthy human individuals. Here immunoSEQ multiplex PCR was the method, and the copy in TCRdb shows in-frame clones only, minus some. The sample includes 100,000 or so clones, roughly half of them seen just once. Sequenced input: PBMCs. The source of these receptors is a woman aged 40-49 years in good health. Some clones in this sample may be carry-over from other donors' samples. The CDR3 runs from the conserved cysteine through the conserved F or W. Clone size is not always given. Where it is, it says once, few, many or a class for expanded clones.

CDR3 protein: CASSSVRDRGYGANVLTF
J gene: TRBJ2-6
clone size: .
V gene: TRBV11-2
CDR3 length: 18

CDR3 protein: CASSLVGQGDEKLFF
J gene: TRBJ1-4
clone size: many
V gene: TRBV7-9
CDR3 length: 15

CDR3 protein: CSAAQETQYF
J gene: TRBJ2-5
clone size: .
V gene: TRBV20-1
CDR3 length: 10

CDR3 protein: CASRTNRGPYGYTF
J gene: TRBJ1-2
clone size: .
V gene: TRBV28
CDR3 length: 14

CDR3 protein: CASSLSGKDYEQYF
J gene: .
clone size: .
V gene: TRBV4-3
CDR3 length: 14

CDR3 protein: CASSLGTATGELFF
J gene: TRBJ2-2
clone size: many
V gene: TRBV5-4
CDR3 length: 14

CDR3 protein: CASSRSGGTVSYEQYF
J gene: .
clone size: few
V gene: TRBV7-2
CDR3 length: 16

CDR3 protein: CASSEAADRGFYGYTF
J gene: TRBJ1-2
clone size: .
V gene: TRBV2
CDR3 length: 16

CDR3 protein: CASSVQGAGSEQYF
J gene: TRBJ2-7
clone size: .
V gene: TRBV9
CDR3 length: 14

CDR3 protein: CASSSTRGRSEAFF
J gene: TRBJ1-1
clone size: .
V gene: TRBV7-9
CDR3 length: 14

CDR3 protein: CASSPLGQGSGNTIYF
J gene: TRBJ1-3
clone size: .
V gene: TRBV18
CDR3 length: 16

CDR3 protein: CASSVTSGDTDTQYF
J gene: TRBJ2-3
clone size: many
V gene: TRBV19
CDR3 length: 15

CDR3 protein: CASSSGTGTYEQYF
J gene: TRBJ2-7
clone size: .
V gene: TRBV5-1
CDR3 length: 14

CDR3 protein: CASSRTSGGSGANVLTF
J gene: TRBJ2-6
clone size: .
V gene: TRBV5-1
CDR3 length: 17

CDR3 protein: CAWIPDRGAYEQYF
J gene: TRBJ2-7
clone size: many
V gene: TRBV30
CDR3 length: 14

CDR3 protein: CASSPGPNYGYTF
J gene: TRBJ1-2
clone size: .
V gene: TRBV7-8
CDR3 length: 13

CDR3 protein: CASSPSGRTDTQYF
J gene: TRBJ2-3
clone size: .
V gene: TRBV18
CDR3 length: 14

CDR3 protein: CSVDHGGYGYTF
J gene: TRBJ1-2
clone size: many
V gene: TRBV29-1
CDR3 length: 12

CDR3 protein: CASSVYADTQYF
J gene: TRBJ2-3
clone size: once
V gene: TRBV9
CDR3 length: 12

CDR3 protein: CASSFQRQGGYTF
J gene: TRBJ1-2
clone size: .
V gene: TRBV28
CDR3 length: 13

CDR3 protein: CASRLAGTYEQYF
J gene: .
clone size: .
V gene: TRBV2
CDR3 length: 13

CDR3 protein: CASGGIWGNSYEQYF
J gene: TRBJ2-7
clone size: .
V gene: TRBV10-1
CDR3 length: 15

CDR3 protein: CASSYGLATLSEQYF
J gene: TRBJ2-7
clone size: few
V gene: TRBV5-4
CDR3 length: 15

CDR3 protein: CASSGGWTRTYEQYF
J gene: TRBJ2-7
clone size: .
V gene: TRBV18
CDR3 length: 15

CDR3 protein: CASSQDWREDTHEQYF
J gene: TRBJ2-7
clone size: .
V gene: TRBV4-1
CDR3 length: 16

CDR3 protein: CAWSKTRLAGELFF
J gene: TRBJ2-2
clone size: few
V gene: TRBV30
CDR3 length: 14

CDR3 protein: CASSRRLAGGHEQYF
J gene: TRBJ2-7
clone size: many
V gene: TRBV4-3
CDR3 length: 15

CDR3 protein: CASSLYGLAGPETQYF
J gene: TRBJ2-5
clone size: once
V gene: TRBV28
CDR3 length: 16

CDR3 protein: CASARGEAFF
J gene: TRBJ1-1
clone size: few
V gene: TRBV30
CDR3 length: 10

CDR3 protein: CASSIGQGEGNEQFF
J gene: TRBJ2-1
clone size: many
V gene: TRBV7-9
CDR3 length: 15

CDR3 protein: CASSLSVDTEAFF
J gene: TRBJ1-1
clone size: .
V gene: TRBV27
CDR3 length: 13

CDR3 protein: CASGTGNTEAFF
J gene: TRBJ1-1
clone size: many
V gene: TRBV19
CDR3 length: 12

CDR3 protein: CASSAWKATDNEQFF
J gene: TRBJ2-1
clone size: .
V gene: TRBV2
CDR3 length: 15

CDR3 protein: CASRGLALEQYF
J gene: TRBJ2-7
clone size: few
V gene: TRBV6-6
CDR3 length: 12

CDR3 protein: CSATGRYGYTF
J gene: TRBJ1-2
clone size: many
V gene: TRBV20-1
CDR3 length: 11

CDR3 protein: CASRAGGPFEQYF
J gene: .
clone size: .
V gene: TRBV10-2
CDR3 length: 13

CDR3 protein: CASSLRDRSYEQYF
J gene: TRBJ2-7
clone size: few
V gene: TRBV5-1
CDR3 length: 14

CDR3 protein: CASKIRGAENIQYF
J gene: TRBJ2-4
clone size: .
V gene: TRBV28
CDR3 length: 14

CDR3 protein: CASHLAGEVYEQYF
J gene: TRBJ2-7
clone size: .
V gene: TRBV28
CDR3 length: 14

CDR3 protein: CASSHGLAGFPKGEQFF
J gene: TRBJ2-1
clone size: many
V gene: TRBV18
CDR3 length: 17